Detailed here is one T cell receptor beta chain. Its antigen is still unknown. The sample originates from a study of monozygotic twins with cystic fibrosis. Findings of the study overall: J usage was most co-twin-similar in 8 of 16 pairs, V in 13.

The repertoire was sequenced with immunoSEQ multiplex PCR; TCRdb's copy has only in-frame clones and lacks some. The table has 11,000 or so clones, more than 95% seen once. Source material: blood. The clonotype comes from a boy aged 5-17 years with cystic fibrosis.

The chain's CDR3 is CASSPWAVYYNEQFF. The CDR3 DNA reads TGTGCCAGCTCCCCCTGGGCAGTTTACTACAATGAGCAGTTCTTC. This chain links TRBV6-4 with TRBJ2-1, with no clear D. Germline V gene sequence: CDR1 MRHNA, CDR2 SNTAGT. The CDR3 is made up of 15 amino acids. V lost 8 bases to trimming and J lost 3 bases, with 17 bases between them.